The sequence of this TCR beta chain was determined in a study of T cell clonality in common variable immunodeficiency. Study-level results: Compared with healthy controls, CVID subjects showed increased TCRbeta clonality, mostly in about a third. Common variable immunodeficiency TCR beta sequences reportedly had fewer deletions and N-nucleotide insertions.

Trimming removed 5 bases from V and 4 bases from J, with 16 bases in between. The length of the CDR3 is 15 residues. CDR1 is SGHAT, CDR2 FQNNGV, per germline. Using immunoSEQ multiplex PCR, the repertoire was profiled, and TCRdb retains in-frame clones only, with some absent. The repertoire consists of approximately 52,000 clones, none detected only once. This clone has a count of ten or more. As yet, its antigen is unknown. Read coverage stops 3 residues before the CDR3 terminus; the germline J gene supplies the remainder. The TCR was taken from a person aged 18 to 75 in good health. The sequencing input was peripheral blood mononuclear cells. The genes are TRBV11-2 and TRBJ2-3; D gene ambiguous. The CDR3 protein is CASSPQMMNPDTQYF. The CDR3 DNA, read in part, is TGTGCCAGCAGCCCTCAGATGATGAATCCAGATACG. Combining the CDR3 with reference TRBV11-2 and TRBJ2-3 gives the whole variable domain EAGVAQSPRYKIIEKRQSVAFWCNPISGHATLYWYQQILGQGPKLLIQFQNNGVVDDSQLPKDRFSAERLKGVDSTLKIQPAKLEDSAVYLCASSPQMMNPDTQYFGPGTRLTVL.